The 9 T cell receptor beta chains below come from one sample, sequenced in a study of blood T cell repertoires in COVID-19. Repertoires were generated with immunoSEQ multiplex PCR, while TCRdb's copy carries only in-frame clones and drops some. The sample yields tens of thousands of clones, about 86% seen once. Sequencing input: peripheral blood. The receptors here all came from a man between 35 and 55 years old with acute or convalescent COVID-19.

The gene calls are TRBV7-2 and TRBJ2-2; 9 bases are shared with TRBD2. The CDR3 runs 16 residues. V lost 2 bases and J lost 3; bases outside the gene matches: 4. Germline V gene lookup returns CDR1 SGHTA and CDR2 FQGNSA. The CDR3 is CASSLISGGHTGELFF. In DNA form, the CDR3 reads TGTGCCAGCAGCTTAATTAGCGGGGGTCACACCGGGGAGCTGTTTTTT.

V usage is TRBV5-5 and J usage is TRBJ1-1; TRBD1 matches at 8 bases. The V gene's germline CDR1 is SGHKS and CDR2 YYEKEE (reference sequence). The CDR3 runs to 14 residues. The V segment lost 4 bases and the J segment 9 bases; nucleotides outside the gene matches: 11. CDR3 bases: TGTGCCAGCAGCCCCGGACAGGGACGGGTTCAAGCTTTCTTT. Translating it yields CASSPGQGRVQAFF.

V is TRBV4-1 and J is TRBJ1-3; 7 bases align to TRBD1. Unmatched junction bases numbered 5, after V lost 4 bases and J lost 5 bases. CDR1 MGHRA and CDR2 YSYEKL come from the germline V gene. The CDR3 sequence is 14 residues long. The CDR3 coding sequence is TGCGCCAGCAGCCGGGGGGACAGTAGAAACACCATATATTTT. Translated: CASSRGDSRNTIYF.

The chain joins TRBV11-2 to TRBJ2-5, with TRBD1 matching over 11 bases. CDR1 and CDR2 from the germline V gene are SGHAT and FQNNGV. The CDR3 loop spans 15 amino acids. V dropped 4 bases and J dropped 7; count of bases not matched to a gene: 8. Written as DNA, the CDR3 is TGTGCCAGCAGCTCAAATCCGGGACAGGGGGGGACCCAGTACTTC. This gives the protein CASSSNPGQGGTQYF. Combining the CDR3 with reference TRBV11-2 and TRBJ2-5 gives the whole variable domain EAGVAQSPRYKIIEKRQSVAFWCNPISGHATLYWYQQILGQGPKLLIQFQNNGVVDDSQLPKDRFSAERLKGVDSTLKIQPAKLEDSAVYLCASSSNPGQGGTQYFGPGTRLLVL.

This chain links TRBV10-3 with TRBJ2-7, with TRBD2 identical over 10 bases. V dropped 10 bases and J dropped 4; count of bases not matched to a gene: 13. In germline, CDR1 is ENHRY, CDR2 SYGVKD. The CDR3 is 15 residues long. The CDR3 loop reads CATTSGGALPYEQYF. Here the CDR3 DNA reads TGTGCCACCACAAGCGGGGGGGCCCTTCCATACGAGCAGTACTTC.

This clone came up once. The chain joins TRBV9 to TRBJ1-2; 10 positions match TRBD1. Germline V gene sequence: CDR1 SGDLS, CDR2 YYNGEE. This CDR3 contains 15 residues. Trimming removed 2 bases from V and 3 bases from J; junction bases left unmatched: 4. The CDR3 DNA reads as TGTGCCAGCAGCGTTGGGGACAGGGGTGACTATGGCTACACCTTC. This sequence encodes CASSVGDRGDYGYTF. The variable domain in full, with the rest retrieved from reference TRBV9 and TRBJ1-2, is DSGVTQTPKHLITATGQRVTLRCSPRSGDLSVYWYQQSLDQGLQFLIQYYNGEERAKGNILERFSAQQFPDLHSELNLSSLELGDSALYFCASSVGDRGDYGYTFGSGTRLTVV.

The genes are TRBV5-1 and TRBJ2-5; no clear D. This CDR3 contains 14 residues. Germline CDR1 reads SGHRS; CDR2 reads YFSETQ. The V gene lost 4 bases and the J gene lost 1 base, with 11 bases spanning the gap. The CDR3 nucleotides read TGCGCCAGCAGCCCCGGTTATAGCCAAGAGACCCAGTACTTC. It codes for CASSPGYSQETQYF.

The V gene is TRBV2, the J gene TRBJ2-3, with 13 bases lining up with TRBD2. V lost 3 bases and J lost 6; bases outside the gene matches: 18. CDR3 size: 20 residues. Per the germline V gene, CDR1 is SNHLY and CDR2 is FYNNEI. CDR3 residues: CASSDPGTSGEGWVLDTQYF. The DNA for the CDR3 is TGTGCCAGCAGTGATCCTGGGACTAGCGGGGAAGGTTGGGTGCTCGATACGCAGTATTTT.

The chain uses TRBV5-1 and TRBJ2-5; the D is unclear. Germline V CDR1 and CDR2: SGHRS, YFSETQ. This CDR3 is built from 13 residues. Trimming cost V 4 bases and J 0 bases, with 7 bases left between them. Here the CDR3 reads CASSPSYQETQYF. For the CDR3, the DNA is TGCGCCAGCAGCCCTTCGTACCAAGAGACCCAGTACTTC.